This entry concerns a single T cell receptor (beta chain). The sample originates from a study of blood T cell repertoires in COVID-19. Study summary: The United States, Italy and Spain were the sources of the acute and convalescent COVID-19 samples.

The germline V gene has CDR1 MDHEN and CDR2 SYDVKM. The CDR3 is made up of 16 amino acids. V lost 3 bases, J lost 7 bases, and 20 bases lay in between. Authors' data handling: Reference gene primer amplification in the assay estimated nucleated cell counts. This table comes from immunoSEQ multiplex PCR, and its TCRdb copy is limited to in-frame clones, with some not included. Clone size and V and J calls were adopted from that table, with D and trimming inferred from the DNA. The sample holds about 160,000 clones; less than 85% are singletons and the top ten take 6.5% to 8.5%. Sequencing was done on a sample of peripheral blood. The chain has TRBV28 and TRBJ2-3; TRBD2 might be the D (6 bases). The source of this sequence is a woman between 35 and 50 years old with COVID-19, enrolled during active disease. The CDR3 loop reads CASSFYGAGTVNTQYF. The CDR3 region has the DNA TGTGCCAGCAGTTTTTACGGAGCGGGTACCGTGAATACGCAGTATTTT. Based on the CDR3 plus reference TRBV28 and TRBJ2-3, the full variable domain is DVKVTQSSRYLVKRTGEKVFLECVQDMDHENMFWYRQDPGLGLRLIYFSYDVKMKEKGDIPEGYSVSREKKERFSLILESASTNQTSMYLCASSFYGAGTVNTQYFGPGTRLTVL.